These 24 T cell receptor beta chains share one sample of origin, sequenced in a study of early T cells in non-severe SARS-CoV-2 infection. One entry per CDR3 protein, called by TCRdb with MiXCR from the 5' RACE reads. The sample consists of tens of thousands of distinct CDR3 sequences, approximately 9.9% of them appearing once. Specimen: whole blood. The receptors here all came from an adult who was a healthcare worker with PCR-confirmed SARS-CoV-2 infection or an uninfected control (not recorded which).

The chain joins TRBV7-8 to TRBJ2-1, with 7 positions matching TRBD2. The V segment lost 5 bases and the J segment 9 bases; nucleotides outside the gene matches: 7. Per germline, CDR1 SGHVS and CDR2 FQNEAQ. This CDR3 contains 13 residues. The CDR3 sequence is CASSLRLAAEQFF. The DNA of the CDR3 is TGTGCCAGCAGCCTTAGACTAGCTGCTGAGCAGTTCTTC. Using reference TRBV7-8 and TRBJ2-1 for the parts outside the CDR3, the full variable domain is GAGVSQSPRYKVAKRGQDVALRCDPISGHVSLFWYQQALGQGPEFLTYFQNEAQLDKSGLPSDRFFAERPEGSVSTLKIQRTQQEDSAVYLCASSLRLAAEQFFGPGTRLTVL.

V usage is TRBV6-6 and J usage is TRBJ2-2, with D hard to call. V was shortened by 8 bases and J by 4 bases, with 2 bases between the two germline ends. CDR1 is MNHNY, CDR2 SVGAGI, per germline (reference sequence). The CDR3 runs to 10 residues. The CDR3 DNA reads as TGTGCCAGCGGCACCGGGGAGCTGTTTTTT. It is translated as CASGTGELFF.

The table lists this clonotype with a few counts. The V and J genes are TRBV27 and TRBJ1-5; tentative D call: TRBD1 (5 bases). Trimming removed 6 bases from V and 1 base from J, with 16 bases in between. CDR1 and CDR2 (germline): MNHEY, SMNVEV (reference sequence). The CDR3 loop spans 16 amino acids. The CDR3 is CASSRSIGDSNQPQHF. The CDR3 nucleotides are TGTGCCAGCAGCCGGAGTATAGGGGACAGCAATCAGCCCCAGCATTTT.

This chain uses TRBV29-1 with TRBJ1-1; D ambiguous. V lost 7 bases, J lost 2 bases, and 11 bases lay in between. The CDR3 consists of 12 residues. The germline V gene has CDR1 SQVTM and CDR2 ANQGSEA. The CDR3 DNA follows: TGCAGCGGCGCCTCAACAAACACTGAAGCTTTCTTT. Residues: CSGASTNTEAFF. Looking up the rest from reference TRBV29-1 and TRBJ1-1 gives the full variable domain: SAVISQKPSRDICQRGTSLTIQCQVDSQVTMMFWYRQQPGQSLTLIATANQGSEATYESGFVIDKFPISRPNLTFSTLTVSNMSPEDSSIYLCSGASTNTEAFFGQGTRLTVV.

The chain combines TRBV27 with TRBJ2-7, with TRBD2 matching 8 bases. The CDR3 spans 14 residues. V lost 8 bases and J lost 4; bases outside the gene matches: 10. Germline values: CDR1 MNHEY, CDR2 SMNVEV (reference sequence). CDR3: CASGLSGGSYEQYF. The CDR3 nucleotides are TGTGCCAGCGGCCTTTCGGGGGGGAGTTACGAGCAGTACTTC.

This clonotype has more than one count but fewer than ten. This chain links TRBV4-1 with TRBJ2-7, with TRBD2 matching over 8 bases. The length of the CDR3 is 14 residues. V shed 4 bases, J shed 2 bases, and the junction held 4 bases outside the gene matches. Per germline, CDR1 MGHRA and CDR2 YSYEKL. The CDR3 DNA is TGCGCCAGCAGCCTAGCGGGGTCCACCTACGAGCAGTACTTC. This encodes CASSLAGSTYEQYF.

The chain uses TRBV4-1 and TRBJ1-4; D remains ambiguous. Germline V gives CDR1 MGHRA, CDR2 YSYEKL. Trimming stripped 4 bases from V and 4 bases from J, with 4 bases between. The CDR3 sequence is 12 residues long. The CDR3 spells CASSPINEKLFF. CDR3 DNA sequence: TGCGCCAGCAGCCCAATTAATGAAAAACTGTTTTTT.

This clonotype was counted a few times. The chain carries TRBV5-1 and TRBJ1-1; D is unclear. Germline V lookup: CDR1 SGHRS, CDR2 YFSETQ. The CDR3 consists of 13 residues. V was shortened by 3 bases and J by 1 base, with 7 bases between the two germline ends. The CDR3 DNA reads TGCGCCAGCAGCTCCCCCCCGAACACTGAAGCTTTCTTT. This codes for CASSSPPNTEAFF.

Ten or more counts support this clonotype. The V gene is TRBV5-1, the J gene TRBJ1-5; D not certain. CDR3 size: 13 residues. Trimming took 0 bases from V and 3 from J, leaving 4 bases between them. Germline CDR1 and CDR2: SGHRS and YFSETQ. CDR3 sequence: CASSLETNQPQHF. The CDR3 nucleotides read TGCGCCAGCAGCTTGGAGACCAATCAGCCCCAGCATTTT.

CDR3 sequence: CASSGTSGAGEQFF. In DNA form, the CDR3 reads TGTGCCAGCAGCGGGACTAGCGGGGCAGGTGAGCAGTTCTTC. The gene calls are TRBV9 and TRBJ2-1; TRBD2 matches at 12 bases. The CDR3 contains 14 residues. Germline V gives CDR1 SGDLS, CDR2 YYNGEE. V shed 3 bases and J 9 bases; nucleotides not matched to a gene: 4. Variable domain in full (rest from reference TRBV9 and TRBJ2-1): DSGVTQTPKHLITATGQRVTLRCSPRSGDLSVYWYQQSLDQGLQFLIQYYNGEERAKGNILERFSAQQFPDLHSELNLSSLELGDSALYFCASSGTSGAGEQFFGPGTRLTVL.

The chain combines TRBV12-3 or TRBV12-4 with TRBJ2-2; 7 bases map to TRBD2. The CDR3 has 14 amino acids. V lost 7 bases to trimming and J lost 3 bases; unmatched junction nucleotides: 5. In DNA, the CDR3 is TGTGCCAGCAACTCTGCGGGGGACACCGGGGAGCTGTTTTTT. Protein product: CASNSAGDTGELFF.

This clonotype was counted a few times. Here the CDR3 DNA reads TGTGCTAGCCGGCACGGAAACAGAGACACTGAAGCTTTCTTT. The encoded protein is CASRHGNRDTEAFF. The genes are TRBV12-5 and TRBJ1-1, with D hard to call. Germline CDR1 reads LGHNT; CDR2 reads FRNRAP. Trimming cost V 9 bases and J 3 bases, with 17 bases left between them. There are 14 residues in the CDR3.

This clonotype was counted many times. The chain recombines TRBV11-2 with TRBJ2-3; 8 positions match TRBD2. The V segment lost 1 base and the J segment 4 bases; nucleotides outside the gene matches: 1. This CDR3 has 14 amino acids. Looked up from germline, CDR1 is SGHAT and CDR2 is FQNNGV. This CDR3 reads CASSLVLAADTQYF. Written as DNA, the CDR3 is TGTGCCAGCAGCTTAGTACTAGCGGCAGATACGCAGTATTTT. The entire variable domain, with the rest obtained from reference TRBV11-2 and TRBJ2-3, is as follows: EAGVAQSPRYKIIEKRQSVAFWCNPISGHATLYWYQQILGQGPKLLIQFQNNGVVDDSQLPKDRFSAERLKGVDSTLKIQPAKLEDSAVYLCASSLVLAADTQYFGPGTRLTVL.

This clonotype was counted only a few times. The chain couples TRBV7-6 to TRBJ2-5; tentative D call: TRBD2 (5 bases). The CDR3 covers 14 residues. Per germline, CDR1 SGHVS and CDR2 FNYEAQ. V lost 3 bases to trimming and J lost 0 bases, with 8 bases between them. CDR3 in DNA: TGTGCCAGCAGCTTCCCCGGGAACCAAGAGACCCAGTACTTC. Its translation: CASSFPGNQETQYF.

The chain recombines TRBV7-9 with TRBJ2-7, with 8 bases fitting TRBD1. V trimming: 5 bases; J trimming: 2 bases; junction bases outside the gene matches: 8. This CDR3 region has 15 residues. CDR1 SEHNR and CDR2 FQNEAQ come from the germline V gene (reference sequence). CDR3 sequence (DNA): TGTGCCAGCAGCCCCCGACAGGGGAAGCCCTACGAGCAGTACTTC. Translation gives CASSPRQGKPYEQYF.

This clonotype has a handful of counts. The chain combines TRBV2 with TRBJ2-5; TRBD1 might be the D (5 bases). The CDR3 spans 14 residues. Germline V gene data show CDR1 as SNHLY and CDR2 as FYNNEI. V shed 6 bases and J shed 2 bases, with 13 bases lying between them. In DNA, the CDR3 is TGTGCCAGCAGGGGGCTTGGTGGGCAAGAGACCCAGTACTTC. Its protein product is CASRGLGGQETQYF.

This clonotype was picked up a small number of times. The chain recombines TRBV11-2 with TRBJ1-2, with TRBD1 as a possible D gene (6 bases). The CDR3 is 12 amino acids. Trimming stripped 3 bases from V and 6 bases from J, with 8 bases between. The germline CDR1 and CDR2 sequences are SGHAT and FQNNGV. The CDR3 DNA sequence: TGTGCCAGCAGCTTCGAGGGGGATGGCTACACCTTC. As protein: CASSFEGDGYTF. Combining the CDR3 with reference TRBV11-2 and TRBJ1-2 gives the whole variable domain EAGVAQSPRYKIIEKRQSVAFWCNPISGHATLYWYQQILGQGPKLLIQFQNNGVVDDSQLPKDRFSAERLKGVDSTLKIQPAKLEDSAVYLCASSFEGDGYTFGSGTRLTVV.

This CDR3 reads CASSYVGLSGNTIYF. The DNA for the CDR3 is TGTGCCAGCAGTTACGTGGGGCTCTCTGGAAACACCATATATTTT. V is TRBV11-2 and J is TRBJ1-3, with D perhaps TRBD1 (5 bases). This CDR3 has 15 residues. Germline values: CDR1 SGHAT, CDR2 FQNNGV. V shed 6 bases and J shed 0 bases, with 12 bases lying between them.

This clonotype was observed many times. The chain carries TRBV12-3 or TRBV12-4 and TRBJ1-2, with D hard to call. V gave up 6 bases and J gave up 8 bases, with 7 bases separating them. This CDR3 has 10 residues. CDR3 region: CASRNKGYTF. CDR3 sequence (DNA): TGTGCCAGCAGAAATAAGGGCTACACCTTC.

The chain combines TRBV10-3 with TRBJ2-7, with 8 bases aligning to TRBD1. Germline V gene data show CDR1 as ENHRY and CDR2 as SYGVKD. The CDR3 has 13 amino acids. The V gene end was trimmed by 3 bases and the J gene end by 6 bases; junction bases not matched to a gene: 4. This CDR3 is CAISDPTGVEQYF. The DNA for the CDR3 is TGTGCCATCAGTGACCCGACAGGGGTCGAGCAGTACTTC.

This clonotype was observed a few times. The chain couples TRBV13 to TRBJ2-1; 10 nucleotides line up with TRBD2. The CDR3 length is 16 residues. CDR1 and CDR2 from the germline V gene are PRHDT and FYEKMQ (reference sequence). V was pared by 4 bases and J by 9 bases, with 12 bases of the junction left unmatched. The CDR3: CASSSPERGGYREQFF. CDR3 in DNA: TGTGCCAGCAGCTCCCCCGAGCGGGGGGGCTACCGTGAGCAGTTCTTC. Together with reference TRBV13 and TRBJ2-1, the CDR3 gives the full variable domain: AAGVIQSPRHLIKEKRETATLKCYPIPRHDTVYWYQQGPGQDPQFLISFYEKMQSDKGSIPDRFSAQQFSDYHSELNMSSLELGDSALYFCASSSPERGGYREQFFGPGTRLTVL.

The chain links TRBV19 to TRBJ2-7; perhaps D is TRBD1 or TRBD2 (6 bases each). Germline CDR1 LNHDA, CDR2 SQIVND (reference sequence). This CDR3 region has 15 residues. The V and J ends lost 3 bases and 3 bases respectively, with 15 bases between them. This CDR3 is CASSIGGRRIYEQYF. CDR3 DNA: TGTGCCAGTAGTATCGGGGGCCGCCGGATCTACGAGCAGTACTTC.

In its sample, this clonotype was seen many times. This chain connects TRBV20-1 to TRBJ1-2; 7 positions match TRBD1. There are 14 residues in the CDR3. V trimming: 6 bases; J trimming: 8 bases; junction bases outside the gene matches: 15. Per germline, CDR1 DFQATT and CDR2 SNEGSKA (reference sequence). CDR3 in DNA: TGCAGTGCCACGGAAGGCAGGGGGAGTGGAGGCTACACCTTC. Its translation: CSATEGRGSGGYTF.

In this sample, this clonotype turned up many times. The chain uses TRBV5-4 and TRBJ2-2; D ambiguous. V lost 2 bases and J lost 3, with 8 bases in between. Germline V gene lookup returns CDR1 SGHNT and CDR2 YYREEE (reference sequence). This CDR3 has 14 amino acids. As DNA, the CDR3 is TGTGCCAGCAGCTTTTCATTGGACACCGGGGAGCTGTTTTTT. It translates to CASSFSLDTGELFF.